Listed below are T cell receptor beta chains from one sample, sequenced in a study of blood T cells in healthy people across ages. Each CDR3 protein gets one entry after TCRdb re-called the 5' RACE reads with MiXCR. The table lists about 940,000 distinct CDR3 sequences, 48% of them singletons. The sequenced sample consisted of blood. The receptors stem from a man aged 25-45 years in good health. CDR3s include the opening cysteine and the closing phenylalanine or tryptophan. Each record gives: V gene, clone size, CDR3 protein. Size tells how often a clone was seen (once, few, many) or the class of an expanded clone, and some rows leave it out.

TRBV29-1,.,CSVIGGKGADTQYF
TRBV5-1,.,CASSFGQATDTQYF
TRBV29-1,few,CSVLLAGEQETQYF
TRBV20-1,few,CSATPTSGRTDTQYF
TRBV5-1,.,CASSFEGRRTEAFF
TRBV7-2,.,CASSADSSTEAFF
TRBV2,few,CATTGQGKNIQYF
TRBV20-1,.,CSARGAQGRDEKLFF
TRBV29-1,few,CSVIYTGYGEQYF
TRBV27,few,CASSWGRGGSPLHF
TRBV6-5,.,CASSHTSQDAEAFF
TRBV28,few,CASSLHRTGGYEQYF
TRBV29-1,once,CSVQGGRETQYF
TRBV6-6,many,CASSYSTEQYF
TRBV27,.,CASTRGQGVTNYGYTF
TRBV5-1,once,CASSSGRLNEQFF
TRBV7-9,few,CASSDSKQGPSQETQYF
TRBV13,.,CASSLGSAEETQYF
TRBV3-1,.,CASSQAGGGVSDTQYF
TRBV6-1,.,CASRIRDGDGYTF
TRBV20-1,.,CSASGDRGGRYEQFF
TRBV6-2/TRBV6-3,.,CASNQLADQETQYF
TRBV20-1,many,CSARDLGGPSYNEQFF
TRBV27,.,CASSLSRTLSSDTQYF
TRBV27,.,CAGRRGTSNPEQYF
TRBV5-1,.,CASSDGFNYGYTF
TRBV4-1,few,CASSHIWDREYNEQYF
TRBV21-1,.,CASSKEGPITFYPGQVGYEQYF
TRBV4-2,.,CASRFSSGSTDTQYF
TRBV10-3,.,CAISGDRALPYEQYF
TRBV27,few,CASSLGTSDFQETQYF
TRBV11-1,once,CASSLSTSGEREQETQYF
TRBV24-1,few,CATSVPGLTNEQFF
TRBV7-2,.,CASSSTGMDYNEQFF
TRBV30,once,CAGSFYDEQFF
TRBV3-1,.,CASSQADRGYGYTF
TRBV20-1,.,CSATGWGSSYEQYF
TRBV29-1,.,CSVPIGGANEKLFF
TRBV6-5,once,CASLPGGAGYTF
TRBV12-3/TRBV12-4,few,CASSLGPYEKLFF
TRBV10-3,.,CAASPGEIYYGYTF